This record covers a single T cell receptor beta chain. It has no known antigen specificity. No base qualities exist here, and no much larger clone lies one base off it. This specimen comes from a study of T-cell reconstitution after alpha-beta-depleted transplantation in children (dated by TCRdb to the mid-2010s). Study-level background: T-cell immune reconstitution after TCRalphabeta/CD19-depleted allogeneic hematopoietic cell transplantation in children was quantitatively tracked in the study by means of TCR repertoire profiling.

The protocol used for the library was PCR. Sequencing took place on an Illumina HiSeq 2500. TCR libraries were prepared with molecular barcoding, using unique molecular identifiers to normalize TCRbeta repertoire quantification. TCRdb reworked the public reads: Q25 trimming with fastp, MiXCR clone assembly, productive beta chains retained. Identical CDR3 proteins give one entry, which carries the most common genes and DNA. The sample table shows 150,000 to 250,000 distinct CDR3 sequences, and approximately 15% are seen once. In total, the top ten clones hold roughly 13% of the sample. The sequence was obtained from a human donor who donated a stem cell graft to a child with acute lymphoblastic leukemia. Sequenced here: PBMCs from the stem cell graft donor, sampled from the stem cell graft.

The CDR3 reads as follows: CATSPTGLGLEGYTF. The nucleotide sequence reads as follows: TGTGCCACCAGCCCGACAGGTCTGGGCCTTGAGGGCTACACCTTC. The V and J segments used are TRBV24-1 and TRBJ1-2; TRBD1 could be the D gene, as 6 bases match. For CDR1 and CDR2, the germline V gene lists KGHDR and SFDVKD. The CDR3 runs 15 amino acids, cysteine and phenylalanine included. CDR3 DNA is the only sequence kept; it has 45 bases, read in frame from the first base. V was cut back by 7 bases and J by 8 bases, leaving a gap of 22 bases between them.